Listed below are T cell receptor beta chains from one sample, sequenced in a study of CD8 T cells in Susac syndrome. TCRdb re-called the immunoSEQ multiplex PCR reads through MiXCR, storing one row per CDR3 protein. The sample yields about 210,000 distinct CDR3 sequences, about 94% seen once. Sequenced material: CD4+ T cells from PBMCs. These receptor sequences come from a human donor with Susac syndrome. The CDR3 runs from the conserved cysteine through the conserved F or W. The D gene is left open where the match is weak. Clone size is given for some rows only: seen once, a few or many times, or a class if the clone is expanded.

clone_size j_call v_call d_call cdr3_nt cdr3_aa
once TRBJ2-7 TRBV7-2 TRBD2 TGTGCCAGCAGCATGACTAGCGGGGGGGCCGAGCAGTACTTC CASSMTSGGAEQYF
NA TRBJ1-4 TRBV5-1 NA TGCGCCAGCAGCTTGGACGGGACATCATCAGGAAAACTGTTTTTT CASSLDGTSSGKLFF
NA TRBJ1-1 TRBV29-1 NA TGCAGCGTTGGAGGGACAATTGCTTTCTTT CSVGGTIAFF
NA TRBJ2-7 TRBV6-6 TRBD2 TGTGCCACTTGGTCGGGGGGACTATACGAGCAGTACTTC CATWSGGLYEQYF
NA TRBJ2-7 TRBV7-8 NA TGTGCCAGCAGCTTTGGCGGGGCCTACGAGCAGTACTTC CASSFGGAYEQYF
NA TRBJ2-5 TRBV28 TRBD1 TGTGCCAGCAGTTTATCTACAGGGGCCGTGATGACCCAGTACTTC CASSLSTGAVMTQYF
NA TRBJ1-2 TRBV25-1 NA TGTGCCAGCAGTGACCCTCGGGACGGTCCCTTGGGCTATGGCTACACCTTC CASSDPRDGPLGYGYTF
few TRBJ2-3 TRBV29-1 TRBD2 TGCAGCGGGACTAGCGGGGGGCGAGATACGCAGTATTTT CSGTSGGRDTQYF
once TRBJ2-3 TRBV10-1 TRBD2 TGCGCCAGCAGTGAGTGGGGACTAGCGGTCACAGATACGCAGTATTTT CASSEWGLAVTDTQYF
NA TRBJ2-7 TRBV3-1 NA TGTGCCAGCAGCCAAGGGACAGCGGACGAGCAGTACTTC CASSQGTADEQYF
NA TRBJ1-5 TRBV5-6 NA TGTGCCAGCAGCTTGGGCAGGGCAAACAATCAGCCCCAGCATTTT CASSLGRANNQPQHF
NA TRBJ1-2 TRBV12-3/TRBV12-4 NA TGTGCCAGCAGTTTAGAGGGGCAGCGCCTACGGGCCTATGGCTACACCTTC CASSLEGQRLRAYGYTF
NA TRBJ2-3 TRBV12-3/TRBV12-4 NA TGTGCCAGCAGCCTGCTGACAGGGGAGGGATATACGCAGTATTTT CASSLLTGEGYTQYF
NA TRBJ1-2 TRBV20-1 NA TGCAGTGCTAGAGATTTAGGGCTGGGCTACACCTTC CSARDLGLGYTF
NA TRBJ2-1 TRBV19 NA TGTGCCACCACGGTAGGGCTCTCACCCTACAATGAGCAGTTCTTC CATTVGLSPYNEQFF
NA TRBJ2-5 TRBV5-4 TRBD2 TGTGCCAGCAGCGTGACTAGCGGGGAAGAGACCCAGTACTTC CASSVTSGEETQYF
NA TRBJ2-1 TRBV9 TRBD2 TGTGCCAGCAGCGCCCAAACCCTAGCGGGGGTTAATGAGCAGTTCTTC CASSAQTLAGVNEQFF
NA TRBJ2-1 TRBV6-5 NA TGTGCCAGCAGTTACCGGAGGGCCTACAATGAGCAGTTCTTC CASSYRRAYNEQFF
once TRBJ1-4 TRBV5-1 NA TGCGCCAGCAGCCGGAGTGGGGATGAAAAACTGTTTTTT CASSRSGDEKLFF
NA TRBJ2-3 TRBV5-1 TRBD2 TGCGCCAGCAGCTCATCCCTAGCGGGGGGTTCAGATACGCAGTATTTT CASSSSLAGGSDTQYF
NA TRBJ2-3 TRBV24-1 NA TGTGCCACCACGGCAGGGAGCACAGATACGCAGTATTTT CATTAGSTDTQYF
NA TRBJ1-6 TRBV20-1 NA TGCAGTGCTAGAGATTTGAGGGTCTCCTATAATTCACCCCTCCACTTT CSARDLRVSYNSPLHF
NA TRBJ1-1 TRBV12-3/TRBV12-4 NA TGTGCCAGCAGTTTAATTCGTGGAGGGAAGAACACTGAAGCTTTCTTT CASSLIRGGKNTEAFF
NA TRBJ1-1 TRBV18 TRBD1 TGTGCCAGCTCACCGCAGGGGGATCGGGCTTTCTTT CASSPQGDRAFF
NA TRBJ2-5 TRBV15 TRBD2 TGTGCCACCAGCGGCACGGGACTAGCGGGGAGTTCTTATCAAGAGACCCAGTACTTC CATSGTGLAGSSYQETQYF
NA TRBJ1-1 TRBV4-2 TRBD1 TGTGCCAGCAGCCAAGGGCAGGGGGAAACTGAAGCTTTCTTT CASSQGQGETEAFF
NA TRBJ2-2 TRBV24-1 TRBD1 TGTGCCGTACAGGGGCGGAACACCGGGGAGCTGTTTTTT CAVQGRNTGELFF
NA TRBJ2-7 TRBV6-2/TRBV6-3 TRBD2 TGTGCCAGCAGTTATTCGACTAGCTTAAGCGAGCAGTACTTC CASSYSTSLSEQYF
NA TRBJ1-1 TRBV30 NA TGTGCCTGGAGTGGCACTGATAACACTGAAGCTTTCTTT CAWSGTDNTEAFF
NA TRBJ1-6 TRBV30 TRBD1 TGTGCCTGGAGCCGCCTGGGACAGGATAATTCACCCCTCCACTTT CAWSRLGQDNSPLHF
NA TRBJ1-4 TRBV28 NA TGTGCCAGCAGCCTGGGCCCAACTAATGAAAAACTGTTTTTT CASSLGPTNEKLFF
NA TRBJ2-7 TRBV28 TRBD1 TGTGCCAGCAGCCGACAGGGTCAGGTCTACGAGCAGTACTTC CASSRQGQVYEQYF
NA TRBJ2-1 TRBV4-3 NA TGCGCCAGCAGCCAAGGAGTTTGGGGTAGCTCAGGGAGCTCCTACAATGAGCAGTTCTTC CASSQGVWGSSGSSYNEQFF
NA TRBJ1-2 TRBV25-1 NA TGTGCCAGCAGTACAGCTTCTAACTATGGCTACACCTTC CASSTASNYGYTF
NA TRBJ2-5 TRBV20-1 NA TGCAGTGCTCCGGGGGCCCTAGCGTCCCAAGAGACCCAGTACTTC CSAPGALASQETQYF
NA TRBJ2-5 TRBV28 TRBD2 TGTGCCAGCAGTTCCACTAGCGGGTACGAGACCCAGTACTTC CASSSTSGYETQYF
NA TRBJ2-2 TRBV6-2/TRBV6-3 NA TGTGCCAGCAGCCGCCACACCGGGGAGCTGTTTTTT CASSRHTGELFF
NA TRBJ1-6 TRBV27 TRBD1 TGTGCCACTAGGGGGGGACAGGGGCATTTTCTCCTCCACTTT CATRGGQGHFLLHF
NA TRBJ1-1 TRBV29-1 NA TGCAGCGTTGAGGGGAACACTGAAGCTTTCTTT CSVEGNTEAFF
NA TRBJ2-1 TRBV7-6 TRBD2 TGTGCCAGCAGCCTACGACTAGCCTTCTCCTACAATGAGCAGTTCTTC CASSLRLAFSYNEQFF